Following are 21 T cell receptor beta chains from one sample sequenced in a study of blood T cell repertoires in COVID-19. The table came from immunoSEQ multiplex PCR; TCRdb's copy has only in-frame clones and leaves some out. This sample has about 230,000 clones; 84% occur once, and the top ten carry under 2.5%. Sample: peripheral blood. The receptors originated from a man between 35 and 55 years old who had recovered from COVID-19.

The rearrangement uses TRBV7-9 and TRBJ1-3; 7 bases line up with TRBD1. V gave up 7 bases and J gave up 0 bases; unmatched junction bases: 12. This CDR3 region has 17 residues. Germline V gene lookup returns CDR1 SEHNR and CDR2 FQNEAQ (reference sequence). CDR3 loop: CASKGAPKPYSGNTIYF. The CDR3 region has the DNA TGTGCCAGCAAGGGGGCTCCCAAACCGTACTCTGGAAACACCATATATTTT.

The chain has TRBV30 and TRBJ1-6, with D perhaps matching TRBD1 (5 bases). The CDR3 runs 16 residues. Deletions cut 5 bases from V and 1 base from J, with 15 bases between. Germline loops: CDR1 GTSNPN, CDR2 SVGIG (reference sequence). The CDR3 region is CAWGTGSVSYNSPLHF. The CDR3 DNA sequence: TGTGCCTGGGGTACAGGAAGTGTATCCTATAATTCACCCCTCCACTTT.

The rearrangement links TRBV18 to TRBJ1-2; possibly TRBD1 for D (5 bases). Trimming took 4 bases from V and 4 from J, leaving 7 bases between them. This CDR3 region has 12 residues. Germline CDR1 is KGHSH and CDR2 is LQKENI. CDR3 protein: CASSLDSYGYTF. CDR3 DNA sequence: TGTGCCAGCTCACTCGACAGCTATGGCTACACCTTC.

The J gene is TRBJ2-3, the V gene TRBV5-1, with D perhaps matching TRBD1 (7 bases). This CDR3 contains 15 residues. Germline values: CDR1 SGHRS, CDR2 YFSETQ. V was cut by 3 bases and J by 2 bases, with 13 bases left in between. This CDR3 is CASSWGDRSTDTQYF. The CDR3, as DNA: TGCGCCAGCAGCTGGGGGGACAGATCCACAGATACGCAGTATTTT.

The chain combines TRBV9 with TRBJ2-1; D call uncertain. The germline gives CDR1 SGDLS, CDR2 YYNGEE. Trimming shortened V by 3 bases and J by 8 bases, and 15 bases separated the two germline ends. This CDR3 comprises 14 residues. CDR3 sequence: CASSANLDLDEQFF. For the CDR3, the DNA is TGTGCCAGCAGCGCAAACCTAGATCTTGATGAGCAGTTCTTC.

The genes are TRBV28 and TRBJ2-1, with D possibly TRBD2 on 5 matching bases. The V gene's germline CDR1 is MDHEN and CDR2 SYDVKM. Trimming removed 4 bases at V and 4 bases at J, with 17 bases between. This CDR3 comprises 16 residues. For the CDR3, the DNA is TGTGCCAGCAGTTGGACGCCACCCAAGCGGTACAATGAGCAGTTCTTC. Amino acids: CASSWTPPKRYNEQFF.

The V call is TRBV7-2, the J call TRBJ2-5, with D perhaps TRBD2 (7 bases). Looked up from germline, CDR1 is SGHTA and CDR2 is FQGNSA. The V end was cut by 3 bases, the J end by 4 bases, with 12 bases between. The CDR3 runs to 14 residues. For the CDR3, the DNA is TGTGCCAGCAGCTTCGGGGCGGGGGCAGAGACCCAGTACTTC. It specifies CASSFGAGAETQYF.

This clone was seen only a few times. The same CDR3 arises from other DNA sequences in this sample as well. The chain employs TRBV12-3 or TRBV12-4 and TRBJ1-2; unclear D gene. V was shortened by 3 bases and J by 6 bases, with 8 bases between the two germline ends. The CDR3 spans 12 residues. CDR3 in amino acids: CASSLAGNGYTF. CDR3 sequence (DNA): TGTGCCAGCAGTTTGGCCGGGAATGGCTACACCTTC.

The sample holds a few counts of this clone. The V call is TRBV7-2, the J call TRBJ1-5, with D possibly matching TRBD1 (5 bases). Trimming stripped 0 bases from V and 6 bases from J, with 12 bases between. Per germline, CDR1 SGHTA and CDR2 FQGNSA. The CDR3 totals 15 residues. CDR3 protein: CASSLAAGVRQPQHF. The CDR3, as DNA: TGTGCCAGCAGCTTAGCGGCGGGGGTACGTCAGCCCCAGCATTTT.

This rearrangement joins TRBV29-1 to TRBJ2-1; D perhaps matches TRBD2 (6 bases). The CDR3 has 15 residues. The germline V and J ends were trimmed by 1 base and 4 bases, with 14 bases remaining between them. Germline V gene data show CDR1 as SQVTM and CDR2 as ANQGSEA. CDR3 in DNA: TGCAGCGTTGAAGGGGGGACTGTTGGGTACAATGAGCAGTTCTTC. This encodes CSVEGGTVGYNEQFF.

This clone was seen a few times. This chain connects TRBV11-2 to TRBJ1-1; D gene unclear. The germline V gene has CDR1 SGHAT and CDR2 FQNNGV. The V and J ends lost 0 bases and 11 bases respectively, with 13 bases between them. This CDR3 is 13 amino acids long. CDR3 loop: CASSLEPGVAAFF. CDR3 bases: TGTGCCAGCAGCTTAGAGCCCGGAGTTGCCGCTTTCTTT.

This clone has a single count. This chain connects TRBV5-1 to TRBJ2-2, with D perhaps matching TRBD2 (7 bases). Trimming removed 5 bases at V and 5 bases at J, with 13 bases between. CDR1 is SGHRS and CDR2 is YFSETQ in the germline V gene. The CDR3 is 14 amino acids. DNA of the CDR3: TGCGCCAGCAGACGGGGGGCGGGGACCGGGGAGCTGTTTTTT. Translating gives CASRRGAGTGELFF.

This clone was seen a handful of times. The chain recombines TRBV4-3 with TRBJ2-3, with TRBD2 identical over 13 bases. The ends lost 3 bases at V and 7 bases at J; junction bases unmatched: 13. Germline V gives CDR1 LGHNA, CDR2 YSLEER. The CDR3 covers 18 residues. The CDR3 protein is CASSQDMGLAGFLNTQYF. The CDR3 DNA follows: TGCGCCAGCAGCCAGGATATGGGACTAGCGGGGTTTCTCAATACGCAGTATTTT.

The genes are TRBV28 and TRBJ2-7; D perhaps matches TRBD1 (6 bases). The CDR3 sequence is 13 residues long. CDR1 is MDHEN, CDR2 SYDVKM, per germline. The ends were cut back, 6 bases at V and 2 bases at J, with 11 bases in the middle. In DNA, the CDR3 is TGTGCCAGCAGCAGCGGACAGACCTACGAGCAGTACTTC. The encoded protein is CASSSGQTYEQYF.

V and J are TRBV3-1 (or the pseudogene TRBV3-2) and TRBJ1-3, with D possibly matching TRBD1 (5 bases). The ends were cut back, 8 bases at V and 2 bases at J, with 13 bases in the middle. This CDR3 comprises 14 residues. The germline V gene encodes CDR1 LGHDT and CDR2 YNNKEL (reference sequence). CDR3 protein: CASSQGGTGNTIYF. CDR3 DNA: TGTGCCAGCTCCCAGGGAGGGACTGGAAACACCATATATTTT.

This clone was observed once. The CDR3 reads CASSAGRGIDGYTF. CDR3 coding DNA: TGTGCCAGCAGCGCAGGCAGGGGGATAGATGGCTACACCTTC. The chain is built from TRBV9 and TRBJ1-2; the match to TRBD1 covers 7 bases. J was trimmed by 6 bases and V by 3 bases; bases with no gene match: 8. CDR3 size: 14 residues. Germline V gene lookup returns CDR1 SGDLS and CDR2 YYNGEE.

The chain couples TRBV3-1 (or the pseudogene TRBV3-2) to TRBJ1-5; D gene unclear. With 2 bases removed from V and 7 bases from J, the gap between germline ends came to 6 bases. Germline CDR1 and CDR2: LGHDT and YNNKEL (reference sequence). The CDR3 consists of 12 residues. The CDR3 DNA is TGTGCCAGCAGCCAACCGAGGCAGCCCCAGCATTTT. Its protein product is CASSQPRQPQHF.

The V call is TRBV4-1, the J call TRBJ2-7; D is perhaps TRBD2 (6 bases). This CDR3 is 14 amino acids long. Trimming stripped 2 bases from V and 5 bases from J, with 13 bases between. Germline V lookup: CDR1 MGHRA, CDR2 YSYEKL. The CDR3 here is CASSQQKGLNEQYF. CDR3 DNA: TGCGCCAGCAGCCAACAAAAGGGACTTAACGAGCAGTACTTC.

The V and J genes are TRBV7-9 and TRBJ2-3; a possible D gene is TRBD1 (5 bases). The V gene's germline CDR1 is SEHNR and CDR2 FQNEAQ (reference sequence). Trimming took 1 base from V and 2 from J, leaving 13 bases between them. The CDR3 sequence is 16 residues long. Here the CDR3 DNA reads TGTGCCAGCAGCTTAGGTCCAGGGCAGAACACAGATACGCAGTATTTT. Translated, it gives CASSLGPGQNTDTQYF.

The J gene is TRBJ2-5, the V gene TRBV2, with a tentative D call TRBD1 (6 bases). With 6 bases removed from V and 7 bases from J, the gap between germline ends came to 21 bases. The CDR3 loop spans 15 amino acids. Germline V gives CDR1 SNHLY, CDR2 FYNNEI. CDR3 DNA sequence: TGTGCCAGCAGCGTACAGGGTATGAGTGTTAGGACCCAGTACTTC. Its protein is CASSVQGMSVRTQYF.

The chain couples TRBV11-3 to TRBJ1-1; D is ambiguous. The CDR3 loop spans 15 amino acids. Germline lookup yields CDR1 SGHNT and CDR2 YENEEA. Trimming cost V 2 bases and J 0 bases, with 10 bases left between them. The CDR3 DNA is TGTGCCAGCAGCTTAAGTCCCGGTATGAACACTGAAGCTTTCTTT. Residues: CASSLSPGMNTEAFF.